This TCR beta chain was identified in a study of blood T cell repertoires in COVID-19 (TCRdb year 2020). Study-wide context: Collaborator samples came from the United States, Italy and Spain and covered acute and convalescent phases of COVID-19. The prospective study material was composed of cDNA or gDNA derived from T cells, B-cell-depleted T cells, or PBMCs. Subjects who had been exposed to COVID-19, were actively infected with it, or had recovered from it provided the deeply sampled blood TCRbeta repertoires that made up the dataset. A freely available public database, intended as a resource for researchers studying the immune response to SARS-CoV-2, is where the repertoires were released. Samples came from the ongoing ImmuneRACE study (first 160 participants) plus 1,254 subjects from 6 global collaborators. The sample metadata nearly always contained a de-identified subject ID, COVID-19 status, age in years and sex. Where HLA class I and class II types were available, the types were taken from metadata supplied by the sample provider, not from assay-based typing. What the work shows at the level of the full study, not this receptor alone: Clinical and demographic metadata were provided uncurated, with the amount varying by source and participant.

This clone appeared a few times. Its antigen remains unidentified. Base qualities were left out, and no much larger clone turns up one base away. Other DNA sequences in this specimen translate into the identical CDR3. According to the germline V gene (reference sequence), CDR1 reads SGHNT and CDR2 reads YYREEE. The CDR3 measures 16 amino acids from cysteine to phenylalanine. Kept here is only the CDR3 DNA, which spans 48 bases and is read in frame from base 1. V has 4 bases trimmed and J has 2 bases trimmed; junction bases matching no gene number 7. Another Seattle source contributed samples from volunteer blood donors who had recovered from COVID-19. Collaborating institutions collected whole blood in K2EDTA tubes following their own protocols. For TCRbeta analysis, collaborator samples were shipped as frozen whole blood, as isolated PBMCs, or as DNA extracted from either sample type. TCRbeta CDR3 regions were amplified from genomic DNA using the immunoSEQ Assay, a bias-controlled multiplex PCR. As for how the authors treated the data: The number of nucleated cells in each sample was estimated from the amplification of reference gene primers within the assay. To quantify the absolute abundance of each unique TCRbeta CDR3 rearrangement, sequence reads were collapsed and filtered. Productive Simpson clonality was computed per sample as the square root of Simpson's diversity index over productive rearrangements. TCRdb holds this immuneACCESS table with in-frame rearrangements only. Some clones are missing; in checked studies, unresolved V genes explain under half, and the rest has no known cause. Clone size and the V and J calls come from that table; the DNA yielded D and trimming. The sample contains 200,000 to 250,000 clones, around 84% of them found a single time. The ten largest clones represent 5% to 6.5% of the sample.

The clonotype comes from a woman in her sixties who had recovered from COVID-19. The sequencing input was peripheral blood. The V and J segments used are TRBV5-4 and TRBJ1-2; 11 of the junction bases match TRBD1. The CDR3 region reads CASSPGQGAQNYGYTF. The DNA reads TGTGCCAGCAGCCCAGGACAGGGGGCGCAAAACTATGGCTACACCTTC.